One sample yielded the 28 T cell receptor beta chains listed below, sequenced in a study of T cell changes during pregnancy in multiple sclerosis (dated by TCRdb to the late 2010s). The receptor library was made with the immunoSEQ multiplex PCR assay. Not all clones reach the TCRdb copy of this immuneACCESS table, which keeps in-frame sequences only. Checked studies attribute under half of the gap to unresolved V genes and leave the rest unexplained. In this sample the table shows 50,000 or so clones, roughly 90% of which occur a single time. Jointly, the top ten make up 0.45% to 0.6% of the sample. The specimen comprised CD4+ T cells from peripheral blood mononuclear cells, sampled after pregnancy. All receptors come from a female donor with multiple sclerosis, enrolled in a pregnancy study.

The chain employs TRBV6-5 and TRBJ1-2; D possibly corresponds to TRBD1 (5 bases). V was cut by 5 bases and J by 2 bases, with 15 bases left in between. CDR1 and CDR2 (germline): MNHEY, SVGAGI. The CDR3 contains 15 residues. CDR3 sequence reads: CASSTRGIGNYGYTF. CDR3 DNA sequence: TGTGCCAGCAGTACAAGGGGAATTGGAAACTATGGCTACACCTTC.

The V call is TRBV9, the J call TRBJ1-3; D gene uncertain. The CDR3 covers 15 residues. Germline V gene data show CDR1 as SGDLS and CDR2 as YYNGEE. V lost 1 base and J lost 4, with 12 bases in between. This chain's CDR3 is CASSVSGVGGNTIYF. For the CDR3, the DNA is TGTGCCAGCAGCGTATCCGGGGTTGGGGGAAACACCATATATTTT.

The J gene is TRBJ1-4, the V gene TRBV4-3, with D possibly TRBD1 on 6 matching bases. The ends were cut back, 0 bases at V and 12 bases at J, with 14 bases in the middle. This CDR3 has 14 residues. Germline V CDR1 and CDR2: LGHNA, YSLEER. The CDR3 region has the DNA TGCGCCAGCAGCCAAGACAGGGGCGTTATCGAACTGTTTTTT. Amino acid sequence: CASSQDRGVIELFF.

The chain employs TRBV6-5 and TRBJ2-5; 8 bases map to TRBD2. CDR1 is MNHEY and CDR2 is SVGAGI in the germline V gene. This CDR3 is built from 14 residues. The V gene end was trimmed by 0 bases and the J gene end by 7 bases; junction bases not matched to a gene: 4. The CDR3 coding sequence is TGTGCCAGCAGTTACTCGAGCGCGGGGGGGACCCAGTACTTC. This translates into CASSYSSAGGTQYF.

The chain joins TRBV19 to TRBJ1-1; D possibly corresponds to TRBD1 (6 bases). The CDR3 runs to 14 residues. Germline-derived CDR1 and CDR2 are LNHDA and SQIVND (reference sequence). V shed 7 bases and J shed 1 base, with 13 bases lying between them. The CDR3 region is CASTSGAQNTEAFF. The CDR3 nucleotides are TGTGCCAGTACTTCAGGGGCCCAGAACACTGAAGCTTTCTTT.

The chain carries TRBV7-6 and TRBJ2-7, with D maybe TRBD2 (6 bases). The V end was cut by 0 bases, the J end by 4 bases, with 13 bases between. Germline CDR1 reads SGHVS; CDR2 reads FNYEAQ. The CDR3 sequence is 15 residues long. The CDR3 protein is CASSLAPGEAYEQYF. The DNA for the CDR3 is TGTGCCAGCAGCTTAGCGCCGGGAGAGGCTTACGAGCAGTACTTC.

The V and J genes are TRBV19 and TRBJ2-1; D call uncertain. Trimming left V 3 bases short and J 11 bases short, with 11 bases between. The CDR3 runs 12 residues. Looked up from germline, CDR1 is LNHDA and CDR2 is SQIVND (reference sequence). The CDR3 DNA reads as TGTGCCAGTAGTATCCCCCTTGGGCAGCAGTTCTTC. Amino acids: CASSIPLGQQFF.

This clone came up once. This chain links TRBV28 with TRBJ2-7; 8 bases line up with TRBD2. The CDR3 has 18 amino acids. V was pared by 2 bases and J by 0 bases, with 12 bases of the junction left unmatched. Germline V gives CDR1 MDHEN, CDR2 SYDVKM. CDR3 amino acids: CASSLVVLTSALSYEQYF. CDR3 in DNA: TGTGCCAGCAGTTTAGTAGTTCTGACTAGCGCTCTCTCCTACGAGCAGTACTTC.

The chain employs TRBV7-2 and TRBJ2-3; 10 bases match TRBD2. With 3 bases clipped from V and 4 bases from J, the junction kept 10 bases outside the gene matches. This CDR3 comprises 17 residues. CDR1 SGHTA and CDR2 FQGNSA come from the germline V gene. Here the CDR3 DNA reads TGTGCCAGCAGCTTTACCGGGACTAGCGTTGGGTCAGATACGCAGTATTTT. This translates into CASSFTGTSVGSDTQYF. Variable domain in full (rest from reference TRBV7-2 and TRBJ2-3): GAGVSQSPSNKVTEKGKDVELRCDPISGHTALYWYRQSLGQGLEFLIYFQGNSAPDKSGLPSDRFSAERTGGSVSTLTIQRTQQEDSAVYLCASSFTGTSVGSDTQYFGPGTRLTVL.

The chain has TRBV28 and TRBJ2-1; 10 positions match TRBD2. Germline values: CDR1 MDHEN, CDR2 SYDVKM. The trim removed 4 bases at V and 0 bases at J, leaving 15 bases unmatched. The CDR3 contains 20 residues. The CDR3 spells CASSSLGSSGGLSSYNEQFF. The CDR3 region has the DNA TGTGCCAGCAGTTCCCTAGGTTCTAGCGGGGGATTGAGCTCCTACAATGAGCAGTTCTTC.

The V call is TRBV2, the J call TRBJ1-2; D not certain. Deletions cut 1 base from V and 0 bases from J, with 6 bases between. CDR1 is SNHLY, CDR2 FYNNEI, per germline. The CDR3 spans 14 residues. For the CDR3, the DNA is TGTGCCAGCAGTGAAGAGACATCTAACTATGGCTACACCTTC. It encodes CASSEETSNYGYTF.

The genes are TRBV11-2 and TRBJ1-1; D uncertain. The germline CDR1 and CDR2 sequences are SGHAT and FQNNGV. V shed 2 bases and J shed 1 base, with 5 bases lying between them. The CDR3 sequence is 13 residues long. The CDR3 sequence is CASSLYRNTEAFF. The CDR3 coding sequence is TGTGCCAGCAGCTTATACAGGAACACTGAAGCTTTCTTT.

The chain joins TRBV2 to TRBJ2-4; D perhaps matches TRBD2 (5 bases). CDR3 length: 14 residues. Deletions cut 0 bases from V and 7 bases from J, with 10 bases between. Germline values: CDR1 SNHLY, CDR2 FYNNEI. CDR3 coding DNA: TGTGCCAGCAGTGAAGCGCGGACTGTGAACATTCAGTACTTC. Translated, it gives CASSEARTVNIQYF.

This sequence joins TRBV6-6 and TRBJ2-3; D uncertain. V was trimmed by 2 bases and J by 6 bases, leaving 12 bases between them. Germline CDR1 MNHNY, CDR2 SVGAGI (reference sequence). The CDR3 consists of 14 residues. The CDR3 sequence is CASSYPARPDTQYF. Here the CDR3 DNA reads TGTGCCAGCAGTTACCCGGCTAGACCCGATACGCAGTATTTT.

The chain uses TRBV7-9 and TRBJ2-2; 7 bases align to TRBD2. The germline V gene encodes CDR1 SEHNR and CDR2 FQNEAQ (reference sequence). The CDR3 totals 18 residues. With V trimmed by 1 base and J by 4 bases, 12 bases remained unmatched. In DNA form, the CDR3 reads TGTGCCAGCAGCTTAGGGCTAGCGGTTAAGTCCTTCACCGGGGAGCTGTTTTTT. It encodes CASSLGLAVKSFTGELFF.

The rearrangement joins TRBV28 to TRBJ2-1; TRBD2 matches 8 bases. V dropped 4 bases and J dropped 8; count of bases not matched to a gene: 10. Germline values: CDR1 MDHEN, CDR2 SYDVKM. The CDR3 is made up of 15 amino acids. DNA of the CDR3: TGTGCCAGCAGTTCCCTTAGCGGGAAGGGTCATGAGCAGTTCTTC. It yields the protein CASSSLSGKGHEQFF.

The J gene is TRBJ2-1, the V gene TRBV15, with 13 bases identical to TRBD2. Trimming cost V 3 bases and J 13 bases; bases outside gene matches: 9. The CDR3 sequence is 15 residues long. Germline loops: CDR1 LNHNV, CDR2 YYDKDF (reference sequence). The CDR3 nucleotides read TGTGCCACCAGCAGCGACGGACTAGCGGGAGTTGGCCAGTTCTTC. It encodes CATSSDGLAGVGQFF.

In this sample, this clone turned up a few times. V is TRBV7-2 and J is TRBJ2-2, with 11 bases aligning to TRBD2. V lost 4 bases and J lost 7; bases outside the gene matches: 17. Germline CDR1 and CDR2: SGHTA and FQGNSA. There are 19 residues in the CDR3. This CDR3 reads CASSSNSGGASGWSGELFF. The CDR3 DNA reads as TGTGCCAGCAGCTCCAATAGCGGGGGGGCTAGCGGGTGGAGCGGGGAGCTGTTTTTT. Full variable domain (rest looked up from reference TRBV7-2 and TRBJ2-2): GAGVSQSPSNKVTEKGKDVELRCDPISGHTALYWYRQSLGQGLEFLIYFQGNSAPDKSGLPSDRFSAERTGGSVSTLTIQRTQQEDSAVYLCASSSNSGGASGWSGELFFGEGSRLTVL.

This rearrangement joins TRBV2 to TRBJ2-7; tentatively, D is TRBD1 (6 bases). V was pared by 2 bases and J by 0 bases, with 14 bases between. Germline CDR1 is SNHLY and CDR2 is FYNNEI. This CDR3 region has 16 residues. CDR3 in DNA: TGTGCCAGCAGTGAACAGGGCCAGGGGCACTCCTACGAGCAGTACTTC. Protein product: CASSEQGQGHSYEQYF.

V usage is TRBV2 and J usage is TRBJ2-1, with 7 bases fitting TRBD1. The CDR3 contains 15 residues. V lost 5 bases and J lost 0; bases outside the gene matches: 4. Germline lookup yields CDR1 SNHLY and CDR2 FYNNEI. The CDR3 protein is CASSTAGGSYNEQFF. The CDR3 coding sequence is TGTGCCAGCAGTACTGCAGGGGGCTCCTACAATGAGCAGTTCTTC.

The J gene is TRBJ2-1, the V gene TRBV14, with D perhaps TRBD1 (6 bases). V was cut by 6 bases and J by 6 bases, with 12 bases left in between. The germline V gene has CDR1 SGHDN and CDR2 FVKESK. This CDR3 region has 13 residues. The CDR3, as DNA: TGTGCCAGCAGTGACGACAGGCGCAATGAGCAGTTCTTC. It specifies CASSDDRRNEQFF.

The rearrangement links TRBV6-5 to TRBJ2-7; D unclear. The CDR3 contains 15 residues. V gave up 0 bases and J gave up 6 bases, with 15 bases separating them. Germline assignment: CDR1 MNHEY and CDR2 SVGAGI. The CDR3 sequence: CASSYSGLIGFEQYF. CDR3 bases: TGTGCCAGCAGTTACTCAGGTTTAATCGGGTTCGAGCAGTACTTC.

The rearrangement uses TRBV6-5 and TRBJ1-1; tentatively, D is TRBD1 (6 bases). Per germline, CDR1 MNHEY and CDR2 SVGAGI. This CDR3 spans 14 amino acids. V lost 1 base and J 6 bases, leaving 12 bases between the germline ends. CDR3 nucleotides: TGTGCCAGCAGTTACTTTCCTCAGGGGCCTGAAGCTTTCTTT. It is translated as CASSYFPQGPEAFF.

The rearrangement uses TRBV5-6 and TRBJ1-5; perhaps TRBD1 as D (5 bases). CDR1 SGHDT and CDR2 YYEEEE come from the germline V gene. The CDR3 covers 16 residues. The ends were cut back, 3 bases at V and 7 bases at J, with 20 bases in the middle. Written as DNA, the CDR3 is TGTGCCAGCAGCTCAACAGGACACCGAACACAGCAGCCCCAGCATTTT. Amino acids: CASSSTGHRTQQPQHF.

This clone was counted only a few times. The V and J genes are TRBV27 and TRBJ1-5, with a possible D match to TRBD1 (5 bases). Trimming pared 2 bases from V and 3 bases from J, leaving 8 bases between. The CDR3 sequence is 14 residues long. Germline V CDR1 and CDR2: MNHEY, SMNVEV (reference sequence). Written as DNA, the CDR3 is TGTGCCAGCAGTTTAGACAGTTACAATCAGCCCCAGCATTTT. Its translation is CASSLDSYNQPQHF.

The chain carries TRBV7-2 and TRBJ1-1; 7 nucleotides align to TRBD1. This CDR3 has 13 residues. The V gene end was trimmed by 6 bases and the J gene end by 1 base; junction bases not matched to a gene: 2. In germline, CDR1 is SGHTA, CDR2 FQGNSA. Written as DNA, the CDR3 is TGTGCCAGCAGTAGGGGGCGGAACACTGAAGCTTTCTTT. Its translation is CASSRGRNTEAFF.

The chain carries TRBV28 and TRBJ2-7; 7 nucleotides match TRBD2. Germline CDR1 and CDR2: MDHEN and SYDVKM. With 0 bases clipped from V and 5 bases from J, the junction kept 7 bases outside the gene matches. This CDR3 has 15 amino acids. CDR3 DNA sequence: TGTGCCAGCAGTTTATGGAAAATGGGAGGGAACGAGCAGTACTTC. It codes for CASSLWKMGGNEQYF.

The chain recombines TRBV28 with TRBJ2-7; 11 bases match TRBD2. The CDR3 totals 15 residues. Germline assignment: CDR1 MDHEN and CDR2 SYDVKM. V trimming: 6 bases; J trimming: 4 bases; junction bases outside the gene matches: 8. Here the CDR3 reads CASSLAGGKGYEQYF. The CDR3 coding sequence is TGTGCCAGCAGCTTAGCGGGAGGGAAAGGGTACGAGCAGTACTTC. Drawing the rest from reference TRBV28 and TRBJ2-7, the complete variable domain is DVKVTQSSRYLVKRTGEKVFLECVQDMDHENMFWYRQDPGLGLRLIYFSYDVKMKEKGDIPEGYSVSREKKERFSLILESASTNQTSMYLCASSLAGGKGYEQYFGPGTRLTVT.